A single sample gave rise to the 26 T cell receptor beta chains below, sequenced in a study of tissue T cells after allogeneic stem cell transplantation. Only in-frame clones appear in the TCRdb table, and some are missing; sequencing was by immunoSEQ multiplex PCR. The data show about 48,000 clones, about three quarters seen once. Sequencing was done on a sample of sorted cells pooled from one or two spleens. These receptor sequences come from a pool of C57BL/6 mice in good health.

To note about this clone: Gene and germline names: mouse. The read terminates 1 residue before the CDR3 end, so the remaining end is supplied by the germline J gene. The chain joins TRBV19 to TRBJ1-4; no clear D. The CDR3 consists of 13 residues. Germline V gene sequence: CDR1 FNHDT, CDR2 SITEND (reference sequence). With 5 bases removed from V and 3 bases from J, the gap between germline ends came to 8 bases. Partial CDR3 DNA: TGTGCCAGCAGACCTGACACCAACGAAAGATTATTT. Its protein is CASRPDTNERLF. The entire CDR3 protein reads CASRPDTNERLFF.

Note on this clone: Mouse names are used for the genes. The CDR3 end lies 1 residue beyond the end of the read and is filled in from the germline J gene. This chain joins TRBV13-2 and TRBJ2-3; 11 nucleotides align to TRBD2. V trimming: 5 bases; J trimming: 3 bases; junction bases outside the gene matches: 5. The CDR3 totals 15 residues. Per germline, CDR1 NNHNN and CDR2 SYGAGS (reference sequence). CDR3 DNA, as far as it was read: TGTGCCAGCGGGTACACTGGGGGGGCCGCAGAAACGCTGTAT. Translation gives CASGYTGGAAETLY. The whole CDR3 region reads CASGYTGGAAETLYF.

Points on this clone: Gene names are mouse gene names. With the read ending 1 residue before the CDR3 end, the germline J gene is used to fill in that end. The genes are TRBV5 and TRBJ1-4; perhaps TRBD1 as D (6 bases). The CDR3 length is 13 residues. Deletions cut 4 bases from V and 7 bases from J, with 10 bases between. Germline assignment: CDR1 LGHNA and CDR2 YNLKQL (reference sequence). The DNA read from the CDR3 is TGTGCCAGCAGCCCCACAGGGAGCGAAAGATTATTT. This gives the protein CASSPTGSERLF. From start to end, the CDR3 is CASSPTGSERLFF.

With regard to this clone: Gene names follow the mouse nomenclature. Read data end 1 residue before the CDR3 end; the end is taken from the germline J gene. This chain joins TRBV15 and TRBJ2-2; TRBD2 matches 10 bases. Germline V gives CDR1 SGHND, CDR2 FRSKSL. V was pared by 5 bases and J by 4 bases, with 7 bases of the junction left unmatched. This CDR3 region has 16 residues. CDR3 region: CASSLDWGESTGQLYF. CDR3 DNA, as far as it was read: TGTGCCAGCAGTCTCGACTGGGGGGAAAGCACCGGGCAGCTCTAC.

Comments on this clone: All gene names here are mouse names. The missing CDR3 end, 1 residue past where the read stops, is filled in from the germline J gene. The chain uses TRBV17 and TRBJ2-3; 8 bases match TRBD2. The CDR3 length is 15 residues. Germline values: CDR1 MNHDT, CDR2 YYDKIL. V was clipped by 0 bases and J by 2 bases; unmatched bases: 1. The part of the CDR3 DNA that was read is TGTGCTAGCAGTAGAGACTGGGGGGCTGCAGAAACGCTGTAT. This gives the protein CASSRDWGAAETLY. The full CDR3 sequence reads CASSRDWGAAETLYF.

This clone has a single count. Gene names denote mouse genes. The CDR3 end lies 1 residue beyond the end of the read and is filled in from the germline J gene. The chain joins TRBV31 to TRBJ2-2; D assignment may be TRBD1 or TRBD2 (6 bases each). The germline V gene encodes CDR1 GKSSPN and CDR2 SITVG. Trimming left V 2 bases short and J 2 bases short, with 9 bases between. The CDR3 has 14 residues. The CDR3 bases that were read are TGTGCCTGGAGTTCCGGGGGCAACACCGGGCAGCTCTAC. Its translation: CAWSSGGNTGQLY. The whole CDR3 protein is CAWSSGGNTGQLYF. Full variable domain (remainder filled in from reference TRBV31 and TRBJ2-2): AQTIHQWPVAEIKAVGSPLSLGCTIKGKSSPNLYWYWQATGGTLQQLFYSITVGQVESVVQLNLSASRPKDDQFILSTEKLLLSHSGFYLCAWSSGGNTGQLYFGEGSKLTVL.

Note on this clone: Gene labels here are mouse ones. The read comes to an end 1 residue before the CDR3 does, leaving the germline J gene to fill in the end. The chain carries TRBV1 and TRBJ2-7; 10 bases fit TRBD2. With 0 bases clipped from V and 3 bases from J, the junction kept 2 bases outside the gene matches. The CDR3 spans 15 residues. The germline CDR1 and CDR2 sequences are NSQYPW and LRSPGD (reference sequence). The DNA read from the CDR3 is TGCACCTGCAGTGCAGATGGGGACTGGGGCTATGAACAGTAC. Translating gives CTCSADGDWGYEQY. Given in full, the CDR3 is CTCSADGDWGYEQYF.

Remarks on this clone: Each gene name is a mouse one. The CDR3 is cut off 1 residue early in the read; its end comes from the germline J gene. This chain joins TRBV5 and TRBJ1-4, with D possibly TRBD1 on 6 matching bases. The CDR3 is 15 residues long. V lost 0 bases and J 4 bases, leaving 9 bases between the germline ends. CDR1 is LGHNA and CDR2 is YNLKQL in the germline V gene (reference sequence). The DNA read from the CDR3 is TGTGCCAGCAGCCAAGAGGGGGGCAACAACGAAAGATTATTT. Residues: CASSQEGGNNERLF. The entire CDR3 is CASSQEGGNNERLFF.

Points on this clone: The gene symbols are mouse symbols. The read halts 1 residue ahead of the CDR3 end, with the missing end drawn from the germline J gene. The rearrangement links TRBV3 to TRBJ2-7; 8 bases agree with TRBD2. CDR1 SNHLY and CDR2 FYNGKV come from the germline V gene (reference sequence). V trimming: 2 bases; J trimming: 4 bases; junction bases outside the gene matches: 4. The CDR3 has 14 residues. The CDR3 bases that were read are TGTGCCAGCAGCTTAATGGGGGGGGGTTATGAACAGTAC. Its protein is CASSLMGGGYEQY. The full CDR3 protein reads CASSLMGGGYEQYF.

As for this clone: The genes are named according to mouse. The DNA ends 1 residue before the CDR3 does, and the rest of the CDR3 is filled in from the germline J gene. This rearrangement joins TRBV13-1 to TRBJ1-4; D might be TRBD1 (5 bases). V lost 1 base and J lost 0, with 7 bases in between. CDR3 length equals 15 residues. Germline CDR1 is NSHNY and CDR2 is SYGAGN. The sequenced CDR3 bases are TGTGCCAGCAGTGATTACAGGATTTCCAACGAAAGATTATTT. It codes for CASSDYRISNERLF. The entire CDR3 reads CASSDYRISNERLFF.

This clone was counted only a few times. Gene names and germline refer to mouse. The read ends 1 residue early relative to the CDR3; the germline J gene fills the gap. This sequence joins TRBV17 and TRBJ2-7, with 9 bases aligning to TRBD2. The CDR3 sequence is 14 residues long. V trimming: 2 bases; J trimming: 5 bases; junction bases outside the gene matches: 4. Per the germline V gene, CDR1 is MNHDT and CDR2 is YYDKIL. The CDR3 sequence is CASSRSGGADEQYF. The sequenced part of the CDR3 DNA is TGTGCTAGCAGTAGAAGTGGGGGGGCTGATGAACAGTAC.

As for this clone: Mouse germline and gene names are used. From the germline J gene comes the end of the CDR3, since the read stops 1 residue before it. This chain joins TRBV12-2 and TRBJ2-5; the D is unclear. Looked up from germline, CDR1 is SGHLS and CDR2 is HYDKME. With 0 bases removed from V and 2 bases from J, the gap between germline ends came to 8 bases. This CDR3 is built from 14 residues. CDR3: CASSLDQIQDTQYF. CDR3 DNA (partial): TGTGCCAGCTCTCTCGACCAGATCCAAGACACCCAGTAC.

With regard to this clone: All gene names here are mouse names. Read data end 1 residue before the CDR3 end; the end is taken from the germline J gene. The chain uses TRBV13-2 and TRBJ2-5; D may correspond to TRBD1 or TRBD2 (5 bases each). Germline values: CDR1 NNHNN, CDR2 SYGAGS (reference sequence). With 0 bases removed from V and 5 bases from J, the gap between germline ends came to 7 bases. CDR3 length: 13 residues. CDR3: CASGDGGADTQYF. Partial CDR3 DNA: TGTGCCAGCGGTGATGGGGGCGCAGACACCCAGTAC.

Notes on this clone: Any gene name here is a mouse gene name. The read finishes 1 residue shy of the CDR3 end, and the germline J gene is used to complete it. The chain couples TRBV13-1 to TRBJ2-4; D might be TRBD1 (5 bases). Germline V gene lookup returns CDR1 NSHNY and CDR2 SYGAGN. The CDR3 runs to 14 residues. The V and J ends lost 2 bases and 2 bases respectively, with 9 bases between them. The CDR3 loop is CASSEQTVQNTLYF. Partial CDR3 DNA: TGTGCCAGCAGTGAGCAGACAGTTCAAAACACCTTGTAC.

In the case of this clone: Genes here carry mouse names. The read falls 1 residue short of the CDR3 end, and the missing part is taken from the germline J gene. The J gene is TRBJ2-1, the V gene TRBV16; no definite D call. CDR3 length: 12 residues. The V gene's germline CDR1 is SGHSA and CDR2 FRNQAP. Trimming pared 3 bases from V and 4 bases from J, leaving 4 bases between. CDR3 amino acids: CASSLGYAEQFF. CDR3 DNA, as far as it was read: TGTGCAAGCAGCTTGGGGTATGCTGAGCAGTTC. The entire variable domain, with the rest obtained from reference TRBV16 and TRBJ2-1, is as follows: NAGVIQTPRHKVTGKGQEATLWCEPISGHSAVFWYRQTIVQGLEFLTYFRNQAPIDDSGMPKERFSAQMPNQSHSTLKIQSTQPQDSAVYLCASSLGYAEQFFGPGTRLTVL.

This clone is a singleton in its sample. Gene names and germline refer to mouse. Sequencing ends 1 residue short of the CDR3 end; the germline J gene provides the rest. V gene TRBV4 combines with J gene TRBJ1-2; 9 bases fit TRBD1. Trimming at V came to 6 bases and at J to 4 bases, leaving 9 bases not matched to a gene. The CDR3 covers 15 residues. CDR1 and CDR2 from the germline V gene are LGHDT and YNNKQL (reference sequence). CDR3 protein: CASSLRTGEGSDYTF. The CDR3 bases that were read are TGTGCCAGCAGTCTCCGGACAGGGGAGGGCTCCGACTACACC.

Of note for this clone: Genes and germline come from the mouse. The read is 1 residue too short to cover the CDR3 end, so that end is filled in from the germline J gene. This chain connects TRBV2 to TRBJ1-4, with TRBD1 identical over 7 bases. V was pared by 0 bases and J by 3 bases, with 1 base of the junction left unmatched. The CDR3 extends over 15 amino acids. CDR1 and CDR2 from the germline V gene are LGHNA and YSYQKL. The covered CDR3 bases are TGTGCCAGCAGCCAAGATCAGGGGGCCAACGAAAGATTATTT. As protein: CASSQDQGANERLF. The full CDR3 reads CASSQDQGANERLFF.

This clone was found once. The gene names here belong to mouse. The read ends 1 residue early relative to the CDR3; the germline J gene fills the gap. The chain combines TRBV13-2 with TRBJ2-3; 8 positions match TRBD2. The germline gives CDR1 NNHNN, CDR2 SYGAGS (reference sequence). There are 16 residues in the CDR3. The J segment lost 1 base and the V segment lost 0 bases, leaving 4 bases of the junction unmatched. The CDR3 loop is CASGDAGGAGAETLYF. The part of the CDR3 DNA that was read is TGTGCCAGCGGTGATGCGGGGGGGGCTGGTGCAGAAACGCTGTAT.

As regards this clone: Each gene name is a mouse one. Coverage ceases 1 residue before the CDR3 finishes, and the germline J gene fills in the end. This chain connects TRBV13-1 to TRBJ2-1; D is unclear. Trimming shortened V by 0 bases and J by 8 bases, and 12 bases separated the two germline ends. Germline lookup yields CDR1 NSHNY and CDR2 SYGAGN. The CDR3 is 14 residues long. CDR3 residues: CASSDATDYSEQFF. CDR3 bases read: TGTGCCAGCAGTGATGCAACGGATTATTCTGAGCAGTTC.

A note on this clone: Genes here carry mouse names. The DNA ends 1 residue before the CDR3 does, and the rest of the CDR3 is filled in from the germline J gene. The V call is TRBV17, the J call TRBJ2-7; 9 nucleotides align to TRBD1. The CDR3 has 13 residues. Germline-derived CDR1 and CDR2 are MNHDT and YYDKIL. J was trimmed by 4 bases and V by 4 bases; bases with no gene match: 2. The chain's CDR3 is CASSKTGGYEQYF. The sequenced part of the CDR3 DNA is TGTGCTAGCAGTAAGACAGGGGGATATGAACAGTAC.

As concerns this clone: Mouse gene names and germline throughout. The CDR3 is CASSPTYFSNERLFF. CDR3 DNA (partial): TGTGCCAGCAGTCCGACATATTTTTCCAACGAAAGATTATTT. V and J are TRBV19 and TRBJ1-4; D remains ambiguous. Coverage ceases 1 residue before the CDR3 finishes, and the germline J gene fills in the end. The CDR3 runs to 15 residues. The germline CDR1 and CDR2 sequences are FNHDT and SITEND (reference sequence). V lost 4 bases and J 0 bases, leaving 10 bases between the germline ends.

For this clone: The genes and germline here are from mouse. Read coverage stops 1 residue before the CDR3 terminus; the germline J gene supplies the remainder. The chain uses TRBV5 and TRBJ1-2; 8 nucleotides line up with TRBD1. The junction had 1 base not matched to a gene; V was cut back by 4 bases and J by 0 bases. The CDR3 totals 14 residues. CDR1 LGHNA and CDR2 YNLKQL come from the germline V gene (reference sequence). The CDR3 sequence: CASSPRGPNSDYTF. The part of the CDR3 DNA that was read is TGTGCCAGCAGCCCCAGGGGGCCAAACTCCGACTACACC.

Concerning this clone itself: Gene names and germline match the mouse. The sequenced fragment ends 1 residue before the CDR3 boundary, so the rest is inferred from the germline J gene. The chain has TRBV13-1 and TRBJ2-2, with D possibly TRBD2 on 6 matching bases. V dropped 1 base and J dropped 3 bases, with 7 bases sitting between them. There are 14 residues in the CDR3. Germline V gene lookup returns CDR1 NSHNY and CDR2 SYGAGN. CDR3 region: CASSDSGDTGQLYF. The CDR3 bases that were read are TGTGCCAGCAGTGATTCTGGGGACACCGGGCAGCTCTAC.

For this clone: Germline and genes here are mouse. The CDR3 end lies 1 residue beyond the end of the read and is filled in from the germline J gene. V and J are TRBV26 and TRBJ2-4; TRBD1 might be the D (5 bases). Germline V gene sequence: CDR1 KGHPV, CDR2 FQNQEV (reference sequence). The V end was cut by 4 bases, the J end by 3 bases, with 8 bases between. The CDR3 is 13 residues long. CDR3 DNA (partial): TGTGCCAGCAGTCCGGACACCCAAAACACCTTGTAC. This codes for CASSPDTQNTLY. The whole CDR3 is CASSPDTQNTLYF.

This clone occurred a few times. Gene and germline names: mouse. From the germline J gene comes the end of the CDR3, since the read stops 1 residue before it. V usage is TRBV3 and J usage is TRBJ2-7; TRBD2 agrees at 10 bases. Germline V gene data show CDR1 as SNHLY and CDR2 as FYNGKV (reference sequence). The length of the CDR3 is 14 residues. V shed 5 bases and J 1 base; nucleotides not matched to a gene: 2. The CDR3 here is CASSPGLGSYEQYF. Partial CDR3 DNA: TGTGCCAGCAGCCCGGGACTGGGGTCCTATGAACAGTAC.

Notes on this clone: Any gene name here is a mouse gene name. From the germline J gene comes the end of the CDR3, since the read stops 1 residue before it. V gene TRBV13-1 combines with J gene TRBJ2-7, with TRBD2 matching 12 bases. Germline V gives CDR1 NSHNY, CDR2 SYGAGN. The V and J ends lost 3 bases and 7 bases, in that order; junction bases with no gene match: 2. This CDR3 is built from 13 residues. The CDR3 is CASSGDWGEEQYF. The DNA read from the CDR3 is TGTGCCAGCAGTGGGGACTGGGGGGAGGAACAGTAC.